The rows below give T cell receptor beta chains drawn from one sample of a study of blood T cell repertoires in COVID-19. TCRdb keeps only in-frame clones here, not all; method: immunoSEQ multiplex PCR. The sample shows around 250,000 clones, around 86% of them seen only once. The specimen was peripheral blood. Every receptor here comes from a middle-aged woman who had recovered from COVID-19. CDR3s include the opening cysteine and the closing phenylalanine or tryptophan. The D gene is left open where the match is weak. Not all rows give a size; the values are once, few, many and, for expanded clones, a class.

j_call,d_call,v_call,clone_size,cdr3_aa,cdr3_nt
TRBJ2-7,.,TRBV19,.,CASSHSGVGNEQYF,TGTGCCAGTAGTCATAGCGGAGTGGGGAACGAGCAGTACTTC
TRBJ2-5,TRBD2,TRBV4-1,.,CASSPPDRDYETQYF,TGCGCCAGCAGCCCCCCTGACCGGGACTATGAGACCCAGTACTTC
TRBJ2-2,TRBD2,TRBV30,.,CAWTGGGYTGELFF,TGTGCCTGGACGGGGGGAGGGTACACCGGGGAGCTGTTTTTT
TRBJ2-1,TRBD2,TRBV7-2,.,CASSSKGTSGRNEQFF,TGTGCCAGCAGCTCAAAGGGGACTAGCGGGAGGAATGAGCAGTTCTTC
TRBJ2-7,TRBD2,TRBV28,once,CASGAGGSYEQYF,TGTGCCAGCGGGGCGGGAGGTTCCTACGAGCAGTACTTC
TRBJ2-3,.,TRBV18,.,CASSTRSGPSTDTQYF,TGTGCCAGCTCAACGCGTAGCGGACCTAGCACAGATACGCAGTATTTT
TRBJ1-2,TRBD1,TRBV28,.,CASSTRQGSHTF,TGTGCCAGCAGCACCCGACAGGGGTCCCACACCTTC
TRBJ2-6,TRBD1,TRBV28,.,CASSTQGTGAGANVLTF,TGTGCCAGCAGTACTCAGGGGACAGGGGCCGGGGCCAACGTCCTGACTTTC
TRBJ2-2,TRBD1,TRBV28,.,CASLRGPTGELFF,TGTGCCAGCCTTAGGGGGCCCACCGGGGAGCTGTTTTTT
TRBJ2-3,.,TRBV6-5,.,CASSFTATDTQYF,TGTGCCAGCAGTTTCACAGCCACAGATACGCAGTATTTT
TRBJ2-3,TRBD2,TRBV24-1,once,CATSDSPSGSTDTQYF,TGTGCCACCAGTGATTCCCCTAGCGGAAGCACAGATACGCAGTATTTT
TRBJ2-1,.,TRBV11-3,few,CASSPGSGHPVGNEQFF,TGTGCCAGCAGCCCGGGTAGCGGCCATCCGGTCGGGAATGAGCAGTTCTTC
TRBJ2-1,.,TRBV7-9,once,CATDGRDWEQFF,TGTGCCACCGACGGCCGGGACTGGGAGCAGTTCTTC
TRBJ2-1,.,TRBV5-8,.,CASSFRTNDNEQFF,TGTGCCAGCAGCTTCAGGACTAACGACAATGAGCAGTTCTTC
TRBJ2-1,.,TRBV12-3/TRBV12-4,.,CASRWADNEQFF,TGTGCGTCAAGGTGGGCCGACAATGAGCAGTTCTTC
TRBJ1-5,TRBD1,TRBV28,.,CASKGRGPQPQHF,TGTGCCAGCAAGGGAAGGGGGCCTCAGCCCCAGCATTTT
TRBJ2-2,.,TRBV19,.,CASSIGGYNTGELFF,TGTGCCAGTAGTATAGGAGGGTACAACACCGGGGAGCTGTTTTTT
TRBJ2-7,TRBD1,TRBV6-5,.,CASSSPGQGANEQYF,TGTGCCAGCAGTTCGCCCGGACAGGGGGCAAACGAGCAGTACTTC
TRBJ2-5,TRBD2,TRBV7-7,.,CASSPTSGIQETQYF,TGTGCTAGCAGCCCGACTAGCGGAATTCAAGAGACCCAGTACTTC
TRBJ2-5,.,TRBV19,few,CASSMGVPGGSLLAQYF,TGTGCCAGTAGTATGGGCGTGCCTGGAGGGAGCTTGTTGGCCCAGTACTTC
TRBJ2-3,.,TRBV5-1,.,CASSRGGSPLTDTQYF,TGCGCCAGCAGCAGGGGGGGTAGCCCCCTCACAGATACGCAGTATTTT
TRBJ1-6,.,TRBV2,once,CASSKQSDRTPLHF,TGTGCCAGCAGTAAACAGTCGGATAGAACCCCCCTCCACTTT
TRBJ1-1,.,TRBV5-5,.,CASSWGFGGKNTETFF,TGTGCCAGCAGCTGGGGCTTCGGCGGAAAGAACACTGAAACTTTCTTT
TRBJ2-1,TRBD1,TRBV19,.,CASTGQASYNEQFF,TGTGCCAGTACAGGACAGGCGAGCTACAATGAGCAGTTCTTC
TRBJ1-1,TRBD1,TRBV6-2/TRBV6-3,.,CASSSGTGANTEAFF,TGTGCCAGCAGTTCCGGGACAGGGGCTAACACTGAAGCTTTCTTT
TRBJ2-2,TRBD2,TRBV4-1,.,CASSQDPSGNTGELFF,TGCGCCAGCAGCCAAGACCCTAGCGGAAACACCGGGGAGCTGTTTTTT
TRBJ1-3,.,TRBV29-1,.,CSVEAGSSGNTIYF,TGCAGCGTTGAGGCGGGCAGCTCTGGAAACACCATATATTTT
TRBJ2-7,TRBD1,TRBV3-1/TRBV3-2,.,CASSPRTGDSSEQYF,TGTGCCAGCAGCCCCCGAACAGGGGATAGCTCCGAGCAGTACTTC
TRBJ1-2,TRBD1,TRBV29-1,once,CSVGGTGGFSGYTF,TGCAGCGTCGGGGGAACAGGGGGCTTCAGCGGCTACACCTTC
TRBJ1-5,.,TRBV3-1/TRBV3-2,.,CASSRDTSNQPQHF,TGTGCCAGCAGCCGGGACACCAGCAATCAGCCCCAGCATTTT
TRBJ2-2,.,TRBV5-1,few,CASSLVVSSAGELFF,TGCGCCAGCAGCTTGGTGGTTTCAAGCGCCGGGGAGCTGTTTTTT
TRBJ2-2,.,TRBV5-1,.,CASSLESLEDTGELFF,TGCGCCAGCAGCTTAGAGTCTCTCGAGGACACCGGGGAGCTGTTTTTT
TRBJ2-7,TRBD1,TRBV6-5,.,CASGMTGRMEQYF,TGTGCCAGCGGGATGACAGGGAGAATGGAGCAGTACTTC
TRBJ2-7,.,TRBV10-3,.,CAISESEYEQYF,TGTGCCATCAGTGAGAGTGAGTACGAGCAGTACTTC
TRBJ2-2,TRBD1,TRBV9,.,CASSRGGQGNTGELFF,TGTGCCAGCAGCCGAGGCGGACAGGGGAACACCGGGGAGCTGTTTTTT
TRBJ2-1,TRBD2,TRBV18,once,CASSPQLAGGPNEQFF,TGTGCCAGCTCACCACAACTAGCGGGAGGGCCTAATGAGCAGTTCTTC
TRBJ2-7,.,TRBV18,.,CASSPPSSDAYEQYF,TGTGCCAGCTCACCACCGTCTAGCGACGCCTACGAGCAGTACTTC
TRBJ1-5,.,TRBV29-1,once,CSATPGLGQPQHF,TGCAGCGCCACCCCAGGACTGGGTCAGCCCCAGCATTTT
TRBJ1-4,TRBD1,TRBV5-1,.,CASSPGTGRALNEKLFF,TGCGCCAGCAGCCCTGGGACAGGGAGGGCCCTTAATGAAAAACTGTTTTTT
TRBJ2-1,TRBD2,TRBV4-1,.,CASSQDRLAVRLEQFF,TGCGCCAGCAGCCAAGACCGACTAGCGGTTAGATTGGAGCAGTTCTTC
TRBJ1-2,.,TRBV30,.,CAWTRNYGYTF,TGTGCCTGGACCCGGAACTATGGCTACACCTTC
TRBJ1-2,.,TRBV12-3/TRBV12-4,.,CASSPSSPGGYTF,TGTGCCAGCAGCCCCTCCAGTCCTGGTGGCTACACCTTC
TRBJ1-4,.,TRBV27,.,CASSLVAVSTKEKLFF,TGTGCCAGCAGTTTAGTGGCAGTCAGTACGAAGGAAAAACTGTTTTTT
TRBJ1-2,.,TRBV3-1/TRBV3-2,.,CASSQARGANYGYTF,TGTGCCAGCAGCCAAGCGCGGGGGGCTAACTATGGCTACACCTTC
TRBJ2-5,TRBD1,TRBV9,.,CASSDGQAYRETQYF,TGTGCCAGCAGCGACGGACAGGCCTACCGGGAGACCCAGTACTTC
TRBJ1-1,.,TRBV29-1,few,CSVLSGNTEAFF,TGCAGCGTTCTTTCAGGAAACACTGAAGCTTTCTTT
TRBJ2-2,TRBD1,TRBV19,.,CASSRGGQGYTGELFF,TGTGCCAGTAGTAGGGGAGGACAGGGATACACCGGGGAGCTGTTTTTT
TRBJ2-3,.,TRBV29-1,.,CSVEKVAEEKLTSTDTQYF,TGCAGCGTTGAAAAAGTAGCGGAGGAAAAACTAACTAGCACAGATACGCAGTATTTT
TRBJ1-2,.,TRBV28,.,CASWGSIRGDYGYTF,TGTGCCAGCTGGGGGTCGATCAGGGGAGACTATGGCTACACCTTC
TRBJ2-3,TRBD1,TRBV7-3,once,CASSFGQGGTDTQYF,TGTGCCAGCAGCTTCGGACAGGGAGGTACAGATACGCAGTATTTT
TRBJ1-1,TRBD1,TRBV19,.,CASSRNRGTEAFF,TGTGCCAGTAGCCGTAACAGGGGGACTGAAGCTTTCTTT
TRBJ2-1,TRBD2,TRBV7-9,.,CASSLAALASSDEQFF,TGTGCCAGCAGCTTAGCCGCACTAGCGTCGTCCGATGAGCAGTTCTTC
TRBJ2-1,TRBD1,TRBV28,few,CATRTGGIHNEQFF,TGTGCCACCAGGACAGGGGGTATACACAATGAGCAGTTCTTC